Given below is one TCR beta chain in context. It lacks a known antigen. Nothing much larger sits one base from this clone, and base qualities are not available. TCRB CDR3 regions were amplified from about 2 ug genomic DNA, or all available DNA if less, using the immunoSEQ assay. The multiplex PCR relied on 60 forward primers for TCR V beta segments and 13 reverse primers for J beta segments. To estimate reads per starting template, synthetic control templates were spiked into each sample at limiting dilution. The Illumina HiSeq System generated 87 bp sequencing reads. The source study handled its data this way. PCR and sequencing errors were removed by a nearest neighbor algorithm that merged closely related sequences. TCR overlap was measured as the percentage of unique tumor TCR beta sequences that were also present in the peripheral blood of the same patient. TCRdb took this table from immuneACCESS and kept in-frame rearrangements with V and J called. Such tables lack part of the clones; where checked against another copy, unresolved V genes explain under half of the gap, and the rest is unexplained. D and trimming were read from the DNA, whereas the V and J calls and clone size are those reported in that table. In all, the sample holds roughly 52,000 clones, and approximately 85% of those were seen once. The ten most abundant clones make up 10% to 12% of the sample.

Selection of patients required sufficient residual fresh-frozen tumor tissue and over two years of available survival data. An isocitrate dehydrogenase mutation was not carried by any of the glioblastoma patients, although molecular status was otherwise variable. PBMC were collected before vaccination, two weeks after the third vaccination, and at tumor progression when it occurred. The Qiagen DNeasy Blood extraction Kit was used for extraction of genomic DNA. This entry comes from a study of glioma-infiltrating T cells after dendritic cell vaccination (dated by TCRdb to the mid-2010s). As for the study more broadly: The cohort comprised around 15 glioblastoma patients from Phase I and II dendritic cell vaccination trials, 9 newly diagnosed and 6 with recurrent disease. Autologous tumor lysate-pulsed dendritic cell vaccination was administered to the patients between about 2003 and 2013. To make the vaccine, monocyte-derived dendritic cells were cultured for less than nine days with IL-4 and GM-CSF and then pulsed overnight with autologous tumor lysate. Each patient got three intradermal injections of the dendritic cell vaccine, spaced at biweekly intervals, in the arm below the axilla. In glioblastoma patients vaccinated with dendritic cells, deep sequencing of TCR beta CDR3 regions served to measure the amount of tumor-infiltrating lymphocytes and to compare repertoires between tumor and blood. Survival after dendritic cell vaccination was correlated with TCR sequencing metrics, including TIL content and tumor-blood repertoire overlap. What the work shows at the level of the full study, not this receptor alone: The cohort was small and heterogeneous, and full blood and tumor sets were available for few patients, with initial-recurrent tumor pairs available for even fewer patients. Longer time to progression and overall survival after dendritic cell vaccination were predicted by higher estimated pretreatment TIL content. TCR clonality showed no direct relationship with survival, which suggests that a diverse polyclonal response may matter. The TCR overlap response model with three groups was called speculative and said to need prospective validation.

Trimming accounts for 9 bases at V and 4 bases at J, while the number of junction bases matched to no gene is 9. From a lookup of the germline V gene, CDR1 and CDR2 are MDHEN and SYDVKM. From its cysteine to its phenylalanine, the CDR3 spans 14 amino acids. This entry keeps only the CDR3 DNA: 42 bases, framed from base 1. The source was blood, collected before dendritic cell vaccination. The receptor comes from a human donor with glioblastoma. The chain is encoded by TRBV28 joined to TRBJ2-7; TRBD2 matches 10 bases in the middle. The DNA is as follows: TGTGCCAGTGCGGGACTAGCGTCCTTGTACGAGCAGTACTTC. This sequence encodes CASAGLASLYEQYF.